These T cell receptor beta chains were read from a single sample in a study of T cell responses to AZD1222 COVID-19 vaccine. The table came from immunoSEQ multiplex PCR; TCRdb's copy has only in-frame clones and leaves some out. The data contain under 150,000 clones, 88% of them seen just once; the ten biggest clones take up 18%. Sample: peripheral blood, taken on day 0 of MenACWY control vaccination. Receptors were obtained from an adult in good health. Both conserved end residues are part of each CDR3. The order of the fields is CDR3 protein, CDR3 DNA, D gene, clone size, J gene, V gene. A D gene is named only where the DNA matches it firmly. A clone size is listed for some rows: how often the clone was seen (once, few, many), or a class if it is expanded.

CASSLGGTLPQYF | TGTGCCAGTTCCCTCGGGGGGACGCTTCCCCAGTACTTC | TRBD2 | NA | TRBJ2-7 | TRBV5-6
CASSPVGTSDYEQYF | TGTGCCAGCAGCCCCGTCGGGACTAGCGACTACGAGCAGTACTTC | TRBD2 | NA | TRBJ2-7 | TRBV9
CAISEGASFYGYTF | TGTGCCATTTCTGAGGGGGCCAGTTTCTATGGCTACACCTTC | TRBD1 | NA | TRBJ1-2 | TRBV6-5
CASSKTSGPYNEQFF | TGTGCCAGCAGCAAGACTAGCGGGCCCTACAATGAGCAGTTCTTC | TRBD2 | NA | TRBJ2-1 | TRBV6-5
CASSIMRGQDYGYTF | TGTGCCAGTAGTATCATGAGGGGGCAGGACTATGGCTACACCTTC | TRBD1 | NA | TRBJ1-2 | TRBV19
CATSTSGVGDTQYF | TGCGCCACCTCGACTAGCGGGGTCGGAGATACGCAGTATTTT | TRBD2 | NA | TRBJ2-3 | TRBV5-1
CASSPPGRTYGYTF | TGTGCCAGCTCACCACCGGGACGGACCTATGGCTACACCTTC | NA | NA | TRBJ1-2 | TRBV18
CSVSEARSSGANVLTF | TGCAGCGTCTCGGAGGCCCGAAGCTCTGGGGCCAACGTCCTGACTTTC | NA | NA | TRBJ2-6 | TRBV29-1
CASSVETDNEQFF | TGTGCCAGCAGCGTAGAGACAGACAATGAGCAGTTCTTC | NA | NA | TRBJ2-1 | TRBV9
CASSNFEGRIYGYTF | TGTGCCAGTAGTAATTTTGAGGGGCGGATCTATGGCTACACCTTC | NA | NA | TRBJ1-2 | TRBV19
CATRGVPGTEAFF | TGTGCCACCAGGGGGGTTCCGGGAACTGAAGCTTTCTTT | NA | NA | TRBJ1-1 | TRBV24-1
CASSPDSSRETQYF | TGTGCCAGCTCACCGGACTCCAGTAGAGAGACCCAGTACTTC | NA | once | TRBJ2-5 | TRBV18
CASRYQPPSGRYQETQYF | TGCGCCAGCAGATACCAACCCCCTAGCGGACGGTACCAAGAGACCCAGTACTTC | TRBD2 | once | TRBJ2-5 | TRBV5-1
CASNYPGTGGSGYTF | TGTGCCAGCAACTACCCCGGGACAGGGGGTAGTGGCTACACCTTC | TRBD1 | NA | TRBJ1-2 | TRBV28
CASSPDSDYGYTF | TGTGCCAGCAGCCCGGACTCGGACTATGGCTACACCTTC | NA | NA | TRBJ1-2 | TRBV7-9
CASSEPGLLLHEQFF | TGTGCCAGCAGTGAACCGGGTCTTCTTCTCCATGAGCAGTTCTTC | NA | NA | TRBJ2-1 | TRBV6-1